A selection of T cell receptor beta chains follows, all from one sample in a study of blood T cells in healthy people across ages. TCRdb reprocessed the 5' RACE reads with MiXCR, giving one entry per CDR3 protein. The table shows about 690,000 distinct CDR3 sequences, with around 41% occurring only once. Sequencing was carried out using blood. These TCRs come from an elderly man in good health. CDR3s leave out the opening cysteine and the closing phenylalanine or tryptophan. The order of the fields is CDR3 length, V gene, CDR3 protein.

CDR3 length: 11
V gene: TRBV20-1
CDR3 protein: SAIPFSYTEAF

CDR3 length: 13
V gene: TRBV5-1
CDR3 protein: ASSLAGQRNHPQH

CDR3 length: 12
V gene: TRBV6-5
CDR3 protein: ASSSAGWNTEAF

CDR3 length: 13
V gene: TRBV7-2
CDR3 protein: ASSVRSGGLETQY

CDR3 length: 13
V gene: TRBV7-3
CDR3 protein: ASSLSGAWGNEQF

CDR3 length: 14
V gene: TRBV29-1
CDR3 protein: SVERTLADRDNEQF

CDR3 length: 12
V gene: TRBV12-3/TRBV12-4
CDR3 protein: ASSPGGTKNIQY

CDR3 length: 11
V gene: TRBV7-2
CDR3 protein: ASSWSRQETQY

CDR3 length: 12
V gene: TRBV11-2
CDR3 protein: ASSRLKDGEKLF

CDR3 length: 11
V gene: TRBV29-1
CDR3 protein: SAREAGANVLT

CDR3 length: 13
V gene: TRBV5-1
CDR3 protein: ASRGGTGHGNEQF

CDR3 length: 12
V gene: TRBV15
CDR3 protein: ATSATGVYETQY

CDR3 length: 13
V gene: TRBV9
CDR3 protein: ASSVTSGGQETQY

CDR3 length: 13
V gene: TRBV6-5
CDR3 protein: ASSYSGQSNEKLF

CDR3 length: 10
V gene: TRBV29-1
CDR3 protein: SVVAGPTEAF

CDR3 length: 15
V gene: TRBV15
CDR3 protein: ATSRGRTSGSTDTQY

CDR3 length: 13
V gene: TRBV6-5
CDR3 protein: ASSYSMGNTGELF

CDR3 length: 12
V gene: TRBV9
CDR3 protein: ASSDGTGFNEQF

CDR3 length: 13
V gene: TRBV20-1
CDR3 protein: SARGQGGFNSPLH

CDR3 length: 11
V gene: TRBV29-1
CDR3 protein: SVAPDFYNEQF

CDR3 length: 15
V gene: TRBV7-2
CDR3 protein: PSSLALAGVPTDTQY

CDR3 length: 14
V gene: TRBV24-1
CDR3 protein: ATSDPRGGSTYEQY

CDR3 length: 12
V gene: TRBV25-1
CDR3 protein: ASSESGGHNEQF

CDR3 length: 14
V gene: TRBV4-3
CDR3 protein: ASSQGTGSGANVLT

CDR3 length: 14
V gene: TRBV9
CDR3 protein: ASSVVGGPTRHTQY

CDR3 length: 9
V gene: TRBV29-1
CDR3 protein: SVEEHATQY

CDR3 length: 13
V gene: TRBV6-5
CDR3 protein: ASSRGGGSYNEQF

CDR3 length: 13
V gene: TRBV27
CDR3 protein: ASGESTGLNQPQH

CDR3 length: 14
V gene: TRBV27
CDR3 protein: ASSSRERGGYNEQF

CDR3 length: 11
V gene: TRBV24-1
CDR3 protein: ATSDVGLGTQY

CDR3 length: 12
V gene: TRBV20-1
CDR3 protein: SAEKTGINYGYT

CDR3 length: 10
V gene: TRBV29-1
CDR3 protein: SVQGATYEQY

CDR3 length: 13
V gene: TRBV14
CDR3 protein: ASSPPGLGVKEQY

CDR3 length: 12
V gene: TRBV27
CDR3 protein: ATGGAGAKSEQY

CDR3 length: 13
V gene: TRBV9
CDR3 protein: ASSAGVGGGEKLF

CDR3 length: 13
V gene: TRBV7-8
CDR3 protein: ASSPGLAYQETQY

CDR3 length: 13
V gene: TRBV20-1
CDR3 protein: SAADRPLAKNIQN

CDR3 length: 11
V gene: TRBV7-9
CDR3 protein: ASSRGGSDTQY

CDR3 length: 13
V gene: TRBV19
CDR3 protein: ASSIGGQRADTQY

CDR3 length: 13
V gene: TRBV6-6
CDR3 protein: ASSYAGGESYGYT

CDR3 length: 14
V gene: TRBV11-2
CDR3 protein: ASSLRGAGGREKLF

CDR3 length: 12
V gene: TRBV28
CDR3 protein: AIVGGSASYEQY

CDR3 length: 14
V gene: TRBV20-1
CDR3 protein: SARPLAGNSYNEQF

CDR3 length: 15
V gene: TRBV5-1
CDR3 protein: ASKVRAAGGITDTQY

CDR3 length: 15
V gene: TRBV7-2
CDR3 protein: ASSKTSGGAWYNEQF

CDR3 length: 12
V gene: TRBV7-9
CDR3 protein: ASSAGQGNTEAF

CDR3 length: 13
V gene: TRBV5-1
CDR3 protein: ASSFLFRAVNEQF

CDR3 length: 13
V gene: TRBV20-1
CDR3 protein: SARGGAGNSYEQY

CDR3 length: 12
V gene: TRBV6-2/TRBV6-3
CDR3 protein: ASRPGVSHTEAF

CDR3 length: 12
V gene: TRBV29-1
CDR3 protein: SVVKTSGRYEQY

CDR3 length: 12
V gene: TRBV4-1
CDR3 protein: ASSQGTGGNEQY

CDR3 length: 11
V gene: TRBV20-1
CDR3 protein: SASKGAVGELF

CDR3 length: 10
V gene: TRBV9
CDR3 protein: ASSVGDAEQY